These T cell receptor beta chains were read from a single sample in a study of regulatory T cells in long-lasting Graves disease. TCRdb recomputed calls from the multiplex PCR reads with MiXCR, one row per CDR3 protein. The table records over 500,000 distinct CDR3 sequences, 15% to 20% of them present only once. The same specimen was also included in a second study, on T cells in Graves' hyperthyroidism and ophthalmopathy.

Material: peripheral blood mononuclear cells (PBMCs), obtained at new diagnosis, from a patient treated with antithyroid drugs. These receptors were taken from a man aged 18 to 30 with Graves disease. Each CDR3 is given with its conserved first and last residue. The order of the fields is V gene, clone size, J gene, CDR3 protein. Only part of the rows carry a size: once, few, many, or a class if the clone is expanded.

TRBV20-1	few	TRBJ2-7	CSARDRDGSYEQYF
TRBV9	-	TRBJ2-7	CASSAYPGTSGRAYEQYF
TRBV27	many	TRBJ2-7	CASSSRLATHSYEQYF
TRBV6-1	many	TRBJ1-1	CASSVTDGRTEAFF
TRBV27	many	TRBJ2-3	CASRARASTDTQYF
TRBV28	many	TRBJ2-7	CASSLFLIYEQYF
TRBV2	many	TRBJ2-1	CASTADQNNEQFF
TRBV6-2/TRBV6-3	-	TRBJ2-3	CASSYSTGMSTDTQYF
TRBV6-1	many	TRBJ2-1	CASSEVGLAGGF
TRBV28	many	TRBJ2-7	CASSSPEAGGSLDEQYF
TRBV9	few	TRBJ2-1	CASSASTSGSSYNEQFF
TRBV19	few	TRBJ2-7	CASSITSDSYEQYF
TRBV27	many	TRBJ2-7	CASSLRGGGPSYEQYF
TRBV19	many	TRBJ2-3	CASSVSTDTQYF
TRBV5-1	few	TRBJ1-1	CASSSQGTGEAFF
TRBV5-6	few	TRBJ2-7	CASSLGNYRGYEQYF
TRBV13	many	TRBJ2-5	CASSLEGRGWETQYF
TRBV2	-	TRBJ2-1	CASNLKGPYNEQFF
TRBV6-1	-	TRBJ2-2	CASKPGTAFTGELFF
TRBV27	few	TRBJ1-3	CASSLRAGLYSGNTIYF
TRBV7-6	many	TRBJ2-7	CASSPQQYSSYEQYF
TRBV20-1	few	TRBJ2-1	CSAKTGTGIEQFF
TRBV19	-	TRBJ1-5	CASKTDRSNQPQHF
TRBV12-3/TRBV12-4	many	TRBJ2-6	CASSFSPSGANVLTF
TRBV2	many	TRBJ2-7	CASSPGRTNYEQYF
TRBV27	-	TRBJ2-7	CASAPAGGQYEQYF
TRBV6-2/TRBV6-3	many	TRBJ2-7	CASSQTGNEQYF
TRBV30	many	TRBJ1-1	CAWRESGEAFF
TRBV18	many	TRBJ1-5	CASSPQGILGSNQPQHF
TRBV20-1	few	TRBJ2-5	CSAGLTSGQETQYF
TRBV5-1	many	TRBJ2-1	CASSLALAGVGVNEQFF
TRBV3-1	few	TRBJ2-5	CASSQSTRNRGRETQYF
TRBV5-1	many	TRBJ2-3	CASSIPGQSTDTQYF
TRBV6-1	-	TRBJ1-4	CASRWTGTINEKLFF
TRBV20-1	few	TRBJ2-5	CSAEVPGMAGETQYF
TRBV28	once	TRBJ1-4	CASSFQNEKLFF
TRBV12-3/TRBV12-4	many	TRBJ2-7	CASTPVIGGEQYF
TRBV29-1	few	TRBJ2-7	CSATGGNSYEQYF
TRBV7-9	few	TRBJ2-7	CASSPFDASSYEQYF
TRBV28	many	TRBJ2-7	CASSFRDRENYEQYF
TRBV7-2	few	TRBJ2-5	CASSLIPRGETQYF
TRBV4-2	-	TRBJ2-7	CASSQGIQYPYEQYF
TRBV28	-	TRBJ2-5	CASNRAMRETQYF
TRBV19	many	TRBJ1-1	CASRGTGQEAFF
TRBV5-1	many	TRBJ2-7	CASSLAGPNGEQYF
TRBV18	many	TRBJ1-1	CASSPRANTEAFF
TRBV20-1	many	TRBJ2-5	CSAREGRTLTETQYF
TRBV9	few	TRBJ2-5	CASSVGGPQETQYF
TRBV11-2	many	TRBJ2-1	CASSLGYGSYNEQFF
TRBV20-1	-	TRBJ2-3	CSAGRGLAGIRDTQYF
TRBV29-1	many	TRBJ2-7	CSVLGGSIVYEQYF
TRBV6-1	few	TRBJ2-6	CASSIRTGGSSGANVLTF
TRBV3-1	many	TRBJ2-7	CASSRTRTSGTEQYF